The rows below give T cell receptor beta chains drawn from one sample of a study of shared clonotypes between healthy human individuals. The method was immunoSEQ multiplex PCR; TCRdb's version includes in-frame clones alone and lacks a portion of them. The repertoire holds roughly 2.6 million clones, with approximately 94% as singletons. Sequencing was performed on naive CD4+ T cells sorted from blood. These receptors all stem from a young man in good health. The conserved cysteine and the conserved F or W are not part of the CDR3 here. Each record gives: V gene, CDR3 protein.

TRBV6-5,ASSRSTGGETQY
TRBV6-5,ASSYSWTPNTEAF
TRBV5-4,ASSLDLGLAGTQETQY
TRBV5-4,ASRSPDRGVAETQY
TRBV30,AWSADTGVYGYT
TRBV7-9,ASSLVGQGAGVGTEAF
TRBV10-3,AISERTGVSGANVLT
TRBV5-4,ASSLPRTAYNEQF
TRBV30,ACQSGASEQY
TRBV18,ASSPVRDRAQETQY
TRBV7-2,ASSGVWGSPLH
TRBV30,AWKRPASATNEKLF
TRBV30,AWTTGGHQPQH
TRBV5-1,ASSLEGPPNSPLH
TRBV6-6,ASRRQGVEKLF
TRBV18,ASSPGTGSTGELF
TRBV6-6,ASSQRRHEQF
TRBV5-1,ASSLGSGFYNEQF
TRBV5-3,ARSFTGKPQPQH
TRBV14,ASSRLRANEQF
TRBV18,ASSPPTGPGYT
TRBV5-1,ASSPSGGVSSYEQY
TRBV30,AWTGQAGNTIY
TRBV6-5,ASSSDSGANVLT
TRBV4-1,ASSLRGGHEGGANVLT
TRBV6-5,ASSYFGGRAYEQY
TRBV28,ASRESGSYGYT
TRBV5-4,ASSLNRGYEQY
TRBV18,ASSPISGTGTEQY
TRBV7-2,ASSSPDRVWEQY
TRBV6-6,ASSYFRTGGGNEQF
TRBV18,ASSSSENQPQH